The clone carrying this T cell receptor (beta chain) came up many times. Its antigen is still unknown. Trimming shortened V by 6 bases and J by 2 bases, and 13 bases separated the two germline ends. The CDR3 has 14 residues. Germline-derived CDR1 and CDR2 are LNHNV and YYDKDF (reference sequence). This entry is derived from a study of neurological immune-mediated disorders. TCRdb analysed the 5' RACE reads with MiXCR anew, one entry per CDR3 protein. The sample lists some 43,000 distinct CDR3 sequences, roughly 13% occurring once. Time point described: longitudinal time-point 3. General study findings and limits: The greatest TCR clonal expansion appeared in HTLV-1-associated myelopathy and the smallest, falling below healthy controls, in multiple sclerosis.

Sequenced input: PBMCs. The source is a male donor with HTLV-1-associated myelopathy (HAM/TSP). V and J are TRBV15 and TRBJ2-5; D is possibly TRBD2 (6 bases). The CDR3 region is CATRGGYRQETQYF. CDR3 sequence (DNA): TGTGCCACCAGAGGAGGGTATAGGCAAGAGACCCAGTACTTC.